This TCR beta chain was sequenced in a study of shared T cell receptors in the human thymus (dated by TCRdb to about 2021). Study-level background: The study examined how self-reactive, shared T-cell receptor alpha chains are generated in the human thymus.

Library preparation used the immunoSEQ multiplex PCR assay. TCRdb took over this immuneACCESS table, retaining in-frame rearrangements with V and J assigned. Such tables are incomplete; in checked studies, under half of the missing clones stem from an unresolved V gene, and the remainder is unexplained. In this sample the table shows about 660,000 clones, around nine tenths of which occur a single time. The top ten hold about 0.01% of the sample. Inclusive of the bounding cysteine and phenylalanine, the CDR3 is 13 residues long. The sequence is cut down to CDR3 DNA, 39 bases in frame from base 1. V lost 7 bases and J lost 2 bases; the stretch between them is 8 bases long. As encoded in the germline V gene, CDR1 is SGHTA while CDR2 is FQGNSA. For this clone: This receptor's antigen is unknown. No base qualities exist here, and no much larger clone lies one base off it.

This sample was also put to use in a study of human thymus T cells. As noted in the second study: Donors were immunologically healthy infants undergoing open corrective cardiac surgery for congenital heart defects in Finland. Thymus tissue was collected as surgical resects that were removed during corrective cardiac surgery. Usage of V and J gene segments appeared to be biased in both the thymic and the peripheral blood repertoires. The related research found that thymic TCR repertoires overlapped highly between unrelated individuals. TCR alpha and beta repertoires from roughly 8 infant thymus samples and a few related peripheral blood samples were characterized in the study. The cohort included more than 5 male and a couple of female infants, with donor ages spanning 7 to 244 days. Thymocytes were mechanically released from the tissue and were stored as pellets of roughly 9.5-30 million cells at -70 degrees C. Genomic DNA was extracted from frozen cell pellets with a QIAsymphony instrument. The immunoSEQ multiplex PCR assay was used to amplify the TCRB and TCRAD loci from a standardized quantity of quality-controlled genomic DNA. The V(D)J region was spanned by amplicons of a length sufficient to cover the CDR3 and to identify V and J genes. The amplicons were sequenced on an Illumina platform via the commercial immunoSEQ service. Primer bias and sequencing errors were corrected using previously described methods, and TCRAD and TCRB definitions followed the IMGT database. Repertoires were analysed with immunoSEQ Analyzer 3.0 and VDJTools, covering basic statistics, V/J segment usage, diversity estimates, rarefaction and pairwise overlap. Chao1, ChaoE, Efron-Thisted, Shannon and inverse Simpson indices were used to estimate diversity, which was also estimated on datasets down-sampled to the smallest sample. Repertoire overlap used strict matching of CDR3 nucleotide sequence, V gene and J gene, with Jaccard-based multidimensional scaling clustering. On average, thymus samples yielded 800,000 or so unique TCRB clonotypes, whereas blood samples yielded around 84,000.

The receptor's source is a boy under three years old with a congenital heart defect. Donor details come from another sample of the same person, matched by shared clones. Here the chain combines TRBV7-2 and TRBJ2-2; D gene: possibly TRBD1, on 5 matching bases. The material sequenced was thymocytes. The DNA sequence is TGTGCCAGCAAGGGGCCCAACACCGGGGAGCTGTTTTTT. It translates as CASKGPNTGELFF.